This T cell receptor (beta chain) comes out of a study of T cell responses to AZD1222 COVID-19 vaccine. The study's findings and limits: Two doses of AZD1222 preceded a rise in Spike-specific TCR breadth and depth. The reported proportion of spike-specific TCRs targeting unmutated variant regions was nearly half. Among vaccine-associated CD4 TCRs, coverage spanned spike, with dominance at 160-218 and 743-854.

A note on this clone: Its antigen is not identified.

The germline V gene encodes CDR1 SNHLY and CDR2 FYNNEI. The CDR3 extends over 15 amino acids. V dropped 5 bases and J dropped 8; count of bases not matched to a gene: 8. Assay: immunoSEQ multiplex PCR; the TCRdb copy retains only in-frame clones and omits some. The sample lists over 100,000 clones; over 90% were seen once. The chain uses TRBV2 and TRBJ2-1; 11 bases match TRBD2. This receptor was taken from an adult in good health. The specimen comprised peripheral blood, sampled on day 0 of AZD1222 vaccination. CDR3 sequence: CASSFSGRAKDEQFF. The CDR3, as DNA: TGTGCCAGCAGTTTTAGCGGGAGGGCCAAGGATGAGCAGTTCTTC.